This passage covers 5 T cell receptor beta chains from one sample sequenced in a study of T cells in Graves' hyperthyroidism and ophthalmopathy. Using RNA transcripts as the source, TCR beta CDR3 regions were amplified. Using the HTBI primer set, a first-round RT-PCR was run on the TCR CDR3. TCRdb passed the multiplex PCR reads through MiXCR, listing each CDR3 protein once. The repertoire consists of about 560,000 distinct CDR3 sequences, with just over 45% occurring once and the leading ten covering roughly 8.2%. Sample: peripheral blood or thyroid tissue (not recorded which). These receptors were obtained from a woman between 18 and 29 years old with Graves' hyperthyroidism.

This clonotype appeared a single time. V usage is TRBV19 and J usage is TRBJ2-2; D perhaps matches TRBD1 (6 bases). Looked up from germline, CDR1 is LNHDA and CDR2 is SQIVND (reference sequence). The CDR3 is 15 amino acids. Trimming removed 6 bases from V and 0 bases from J, with 11 bases in between. The CDR3 DNA reads as TGTGCCAGTAGGGAGGACAGAACGAACACCGGGGAGCTGTTTTTT. It specifies CASREDRTNTGELFF.

The V and J genes are TRBV20-1 and TRBJ2-7; D might be TRBD2 (5 bases). V was clipped by 3 bases and J by 2 bases, with 11 bases between them. Germline loops: CDR1 DFQATT, CDR2 SNEGSKA (reference sequence). This CDR3 region has 13 residues. The DNA for the CDR3 is TGCAGTGCTAGGGAGGTTAATGCCTACGAGCAGTACTTC. Its protein product is CSAREVNAYEQYF.

This clonotype has ten or more counts. The chain is built from TRBV10-3 and TRBJ1-5, with D tentatively TRBD1 (5 bases). The V end was cut by 11 bases, the J end by 7 bases, with 24 bases between. CDR3 length: 15 residues. Germline assignment: CDR1 ENHRY and CDR2 SYGVKD. CDR3 amino acids: CAVLRDLGEEQPQHF. In DNA, the CDR3 is TGTGCCGTACTCCGGGACCTAGGGGAGGAACAGCCCCAGCATTTT.

This chain connects TRBV7-9 to TRBJ2-6; maybe TRBD2 (5 bases). Trimming took off 10 bases at V and 0 bases at J, with 13 bases between the two ends. Per germline, CDR1 SEHNR and CDR2 FQNEAQ (reference sequence). CDR3 size: 15 residues. The CDR3 nucleotides are TGTGCCACCTCGCTCGGGGTCTCTGGGGCCAACGTCCTGACTTTC. Its translation: CATSLGVSGANVLTF.

The chain recombines TRBV15 with TRBJ2-7; weak D call: TRBD1 (6 bases). Trimming shortened V by 3 bases and J by 5 bases, and 14 bases separated the two germline ends. The CDR3 is 14 amino acids. Germline CDR1 LNHNV, CDR2 YYDKDF (reference sequence). CDR3 bases: TGTGCCACCAGCAGTCCTCAGGGGTTCGACGAGCAGTACTTC. Residues: CATSSPQGFDEQYF.